This T cell receptor beta chain was identified during a study of CD8+ T cells in alopecia areata. Study details: Patients in the treated group were given tofacitinib by mouth, 5 to 10 mg twice a day. Tofacitinib treatment spanned 6 to 18 months, with 6 months off drug afterward. Findings and caveats of the study: Administration of tofacitinib significantly diminished scalp clonality and expanded CD8+ clones within the top 100. Lesional scalp, especially alopecia totalis/universalis, showed higher clonality than normal scalp.

This clone was found a few times. What it binds is not known. Sequencing templates came from extracted RNA that was reverse transcribed into cDNA. Clones were sequenced by immunoSEQ multiplex PCR, and TCRdb holds only the in-frame ones, with some missing. The sample yields approximately 210,000 clones, more than 55% seen once. Described treatment: oral pan-JAK inhibitor, 5-10 mg twice daily. Trimming took 0 bases from V and 5 from J, leaving 10 bases between them. The CDR3 totals 13 residues. Germline lookup yields CDR1 SQVTM and CDR2 ANQGSEA. The sequence was obtained from a human donor with alopecia areata. The genes are TRBV29-1 and TRBJ2-5, with no clear D. This specimen was CD4+ T cells sorted from blood, taken between weeks 43 and 45, from a patient treated with tofacitinib. CDR3 sequence reads: CSVEDYGRETQYF. As DNA, the CDR3 is TGCAGCGTTGAAGACTACGGACGGGAGACCCAGTACTTC.